These 21 T cell receptor beta chains originate from one sample sequenced in a study of T-cell memory formation after mild COVID-19. TCRdb redid the calling of the 5' RACE reads with MiXCR, one entry per CDR3 protein. The repertoire holds about 270,000 distinct CDR3 sequences, with roughly 15% as singletons. The material sequenced was PBMCs or a T cell subset sorted from them (not recorded which). These receptors originate from a man younger than 30 who had mild COVID-19 (a few samples of this study predate the infection). Cell type and time point are not known.

This clonotype was observed a handful of times. The chain carries TRBV20-1 and TRBJ1-2; D remains unclear. From germline, CDR1 is DFQATT and CDR2 SNEGSKA (reference sequence). This CDR3 contains 11 residues. Trimming stripped 3 bases from V and 7 bases from J, with 9 bases between. CDR3 nucleotides: TGCAGTGCTAGTTCGGGGTTTGGCTACACCTTC. It encodes CSASSGFGYTF.

The chain uses TRBV5-1 and TRBJ2-3; 8 bases are a match to TRBD1. V dropped 0 bases and J dropped 4; count of bases not matched to a gene: 4. There are 15 residues in the CDR3. CDR1 is SGHRS and CDR2 is YFSETQ in the germline V gene. The CDR3 spells CASSLGAGGADTQYF. For the CDR3, the DNA is TGCGCCAGCAGCTTGGGGGCAGGGGGCGCAGATACGCAGTATTTT.

The chain couples TRBV5-6 to TRBJ2-2; D is tentatively TRBD1 or TRBD2 (5 bases each). The CDR3 runs to 16 residues. Germline V gene lookup returns CDR1 SGHDT and CDR2 YYEEEE. V lost 4 bases to trimming and J lost 3 bases, with 16 bases between them. CDR3: CASSPRRESDTGELFF. CDR3 nucleotide sequence: TGTGCCAGCAGCCCCCGCAGGGAGTCCGACACCGGGGAGCTGTTTTTT.

This clonotype was detected ten times or more. The chain is built from TRBV4-1 and TRBJ1-5; 8 bases are shared with TRBD1. V shed 5 bases, J shed 2 bases, and the junction held 8 bases outside the gene matches. The CDR3 sequence is 16 residues long. The germline CDR1 and CDR2 sequences are MGHRA and YSYEKL. The DNA for the CDR3 is TGCGCCAGCAGCAGCCAACAGGGGGGGGGCAATCAGCCCCAGCATTTT. It encodes CASSSQQGGGNQPQHF.

This clonotype came up a few times. This chain uses TRBV7-2 with TRBJ2-5; D is perhaps TRBD1 or TRBD2 (7 bases each). CDR3 length: 15 residues. Looked up from germline, CDR1 is SGHTA and CDR2 is FQGNSA. The V end was cut by 5 bases, the J end by 6 bases, with 19 bases between. CDR3 DNA: TGTGCCAGCAGCCCCCCAGGGGGGGCCGGGAAGACCCAGTACTTC. Translating gives CASSPPGGAGKTQYF.

This clonotype was seen only a few times. The V gene is TRBV4-1, the J gene TRBJ2-5, with D maybe TRBD1 (5 bases). V was shortened by 4 bases and J by 1 base, with 7 bases between the two germline ends. This CDR3 contains 13 residues. Per the germline V gene, CDR1 is MGHRA and CDR2 is YSYEKL. The CDR3 DNA reads as TGCGCCAGCAGCCGGGGCCTCCAAGAGACCCAGTACTTC. It yields the protein CASSRGLQETQYF.

The chain joins TRBV13 to TRBJ2-1; 11 nucleotides align to TRBD1. The CDR3 runs 17 residues. The V and J ends lost 1 base and 9 bases, in that order; junction bases with no gene match: 11. Germline loops: CDR1 PRHDT, CDR2 FYEKMQ (reference sequence). Here the CDR3 DNA reads TGTGCCAGCAGCTTAGAGTGGACAGGGGGCGTTAAGAGTGAGCAGTTCTTC. Residues: CASSLEWTGGVKSEQFF. The full variable domain, completed using reference TRBV13 and TRBJ2-1, is AAGVIQSPRHLIKEKRETATLKCYPIPRHDTVYWYQQGPGQDPQFLISFYEKMQSDKGSIPDRFSAQQFSDYHSELNMSSLELGDSALYFCASSLEWTGGVKSEQFFGPGTRLTVL.

This clonotype was seen a handful of times. The rearrangement joins TRBV29-1 to TRBJ2-7; D perhaps matches TRBD2 (5 bases). This CDR3 is 13 amino acids long. CDR1 is SQVTM, CDR2 ANQGSEA, per germline. V shed 4 bases and J shed 0 bases, with 10 bases lying between them. CDR3 bases: TGCAGCGTTGGGGGAGTGAGCTCCTACGAGCAGTACTTC. Protein sequence: CSVGGVSSYEQYF.

The CDR3 region is CASSLQGTGAGTEAFF. CDR3 coding DNA: TGCGCCAGCAGCTTGCAAGGGACAGGGGCGGGCACTGAAGCTTTCTTT. The V gene is TRBV5-1, the J gene TRBJ1-1; 10 nucleotides match TRBD1. With 1 base clipped from V and 4 bases from J, the junction kept 7 bases outside the gene matches. CDR3 size: 16 residues. The germline V gene encodes CDR1 SGHRS and CDR2 YFSETQ.

This chain links TRBV4-3 with TRBJ1-2; a possible D gene is TRBD1 (5 bases). With 0 bases removed from V and 6 bases from J, the gap between germline ends came to 11 bases. Germline CDR1 and CDR2: LGHNA and YSLEER. This CDR3 has 14 amino acids. CDR3 nucleotides: TGCGCCAGCAGCCAAGATGCAGGGTCGAATGGCTACACCTTC. Its translation: CASSQDAGSNGYTF.

As concerns this clonotype: A much larger clone differs by one base, so this may be a read error. V gene TRBV27 combines with J gene TRBJ1-6; 11 positions match TRBD1. The CDR3 loop spans 17 amino acids. The germline V gene has CDR1 MNHEY and CDR2 SMNVEV (reference sequence). The CDR3 spells CACSPDRGRGGLSPLHF. The CDR3 DNA reads TGTGCCTGCAGTCCGGACAGGGGGCGCGGAGGCTTGTCACCCCTCCACTTT.

The chain links TRBV12-3 or TRBV12-4 to TRBJ2-7, with 9 bases lining up with TRBD1. CDR3 length equals 17 residues. The CDR3 DNA follows: TGTGCCAGCAGTCTATTTCAGGGACAGGGCTATTCAGATGAGCAGTGCGTC. It yields the protein CASSLFQGQGYSDEQCV.

The chain carries TRBV7-2 and TRBJ1-5, with D unresolved. Trimming removed 2 bases from V and 6 bases from J, with 14 bases in between. Germline V gene lookup returns CDR1 SGHTA and CDR2 FQGNSA. The CDR3 is made up of 15 amino acids. The CDR3 DNA reads TGTGCCAGCAGCTTACTGACCGCGGATGGTCAGCCCCAGCATTTT. Translation: CASSLLTADGQPQHF.

The table lists this clonotype with a few counts. J is TRBJ2-1 and V is TRBV20-1; TRBD1 might be the D (6 bases). Germline assignment: CDR1 DFQATT and CDR2 SNEGSKA (reference sequence). The CDR3 is 15 amino acids. V was cut by 1 base and J by 3 bases, with 13 bases left in between. The CDR3 sequence: CSARGTVLFYNEQFF. CDR3 DNA sequence: TGCAGTGCTAGAGGGACAGTCCTTTTCTACAATGAGCAGTTCTTC.

The chain couples TRBV7-7 to TRBJ2-5, with D possibly TRBD1 on 6 matching bases. Trimming removed 5 bases at V and 4 bases at J, with 20 bases between. The germline V gene encodes CDR1 SSHAT and CDR2 FNYEAQ (reference sequence). The CDR3 has 16 residues. The CDR3 sequence: CASSPLGGLVGETQYF. In nucleotides, the CDR3 is TGTGCCAGCAGCCCCCTAGGGGGATTAGTTGGAGAGACCCAGTACTTC.

The chain uses TRBV30 and TRBJ1-1; D remains unclear. The CDR3 contains 13 residues. V was clipped by 0 bases and J by 2 bases, with 7 bases between them. Per germline, CDR1 GTSNPN and CDR2 SVGIG (reference sequence). CDR3 protein: CAWSVNRNTEAFF. CDR3 coding DNA: TGTGCCTGGAGTGTCAACAGAAACACTGAAGCTTTCTTT.

This clonotype was picked up a small number of times. In DNA, the CDR3 is TGCGCCAGCAGCCAGGGACAGGGCCCAGAGACCCAGTACTTC. Its protein product is CASSQGQGPETQYF. V is TRBV4-1 and J is TRBJ2-5; TRBD1 aligns across 9 bases. The CDR3 is 14 amino acids. Germline V CDR1 and CDR2: MGHRA, YSYEKL. V dropped 3 bases and J dropped 4; count of bases not matched to a gene: 3.

The chain couples TRBV19 to TRBJ1-5; tentatively, D is TRBD1 (5 bases). Germline V gene sequence: CDR1 LNHDA, CDR2 SQIVND (reference sequence). This CDR3 has 11 amino acids. The CDR3 nucleotides are TGTGCGGCAGGGATCGGTCAGCCCCAGCATTTT. Protein sequence: CAAGIGQPQHF.

At least ten counts were recorded for this clonotype. V gene TRBV20-1 combines with J gene TRBJ1-3; 9 nucleotides agree with TRBD1. This CDR3 is built from 15 residues. The V gene's germline CDR1 is DFQATT and CDR2 SNEGSKA (reference sequence). V lost 2 bases, J lost 7 bases, and 9 bases stayed unmatched. This CDR3 is CSARTAGTGTNTIYF. Written as DNA, the CDR3 is TGCAGTGCTAGAACGGCCGGGACAGGGACGAACACCATATATTTT.

In this sample, this clonotype turned up a few times. As DNA, the CDR3 is TGTGCCAGCAGCTTAGAGGGTTATCTGATTAATGAGCAGTTCTTC. This sequence encodes CASSLEGYLINEQFF. The chain couples TRBV7-3 to TRBJ2-1; possibly TRBD2 for D (5 bases). This CDR3 spans 15 amino acids. V shed 2 bases and J shed 7 bases, with 15 bases lying between them. Germline V CDR1 and CDR2: SGHTA, FQGTGA. The full variable domain, completed using reference TRBV7-3 and TRBJ2-1, is GAGVSQTPSNKVTEKGKYVELRCDPISGHTALYWYRQSLGQGPEFLIYFQGTGAADDSGLPNDRFFAVRPEGSVSTLKIQRTERGDSAVYLCASSLEGYLINEQFFGPGTRLTVL.

The V and J genes are TRBV2 and TRBJ2-3; TRBD1 matches at 7 bases. Germline CDR1 is SNHLY and CDR2 is FYNNEI. The CDR3 length is 13 residues. The trim removed 4 bases at V and 4 bases at J, leaving 2 bases unmatched. The DNA of the CDR3 is TGTGCCAGCAGTGTGGGACAGCCAGATACGCAGTATTTT. This translates into CASSVGQPDTQYF.